This section outlines one TCR beta chain sequence together with its context. V lost 5 bases to trimming and J lost 1 base, with 17 bases between them. Germline CDR1 is GTSNPN and CDR2 is SVGIG (reference sequence). CDR3 length: 15 amino acids. The PCR employed 60 Vbeta primers together with 13 Jbeta primers. Generated by immunoSEQ multiplex PCR, the TCRdb table keeps only in-frame clones and is missing some. The sample has fewer than 150,000 clones; nearly 80% are singletons. At the time of sampling, donors were nominally healthy, though unrecorded immune exposures were likely. This sample was included in a study of cytomegalovirus exposure and HLA in healthy donors.

The chain recombines TRBV30 with TRBJ1-2; D is unresolved. Sequenced: PBMCs. The TCR sequence derives from a male donor in good health and CMV-seronegative. The CDR3 protein is CAWQRSQKLNYGYTF. The CDR3 DNA reads as TGTGCCTGGCAGCGATCCCAAAAACTTAACTATGGCTACACCTTC.